The 18 T cell receptor beta chains listed next were all sequenced from one sample in a study of shared clonotypes between healthy human individuals. The naive CD8 fraction comprised CD45RO-negative cells positively selected for CCR7 and excluded terminally differentiated effector memory CD45RA+ cells. Assay used: immunoSEQ multiplex PCR; TCRdb lists only in-frame clones, some missing. Of approximately 810,000 clones in the sample, 85% to 95% were seen once. Sequenced input: naive CD8+ T cells sorted from blood. Receptors originate from a man aged 30 to 39 in good health.

V is TRBV5-6 and J is TRBJ2-7; 8 bases map to TRBD1. This CDR3 is 14 amino acids long. V was pared by 2 bases and J by 3 bases, with 4 bases of the junction left unmatched. CDR1 SGHDT and CDR2 YYEEEE come from the germline V gene. The CDR3 DNA sequence: TGTGCCAGCAGCTTCGGACAGGGAGGCTACGAGCAGTACTTC. Encoded protein: CASSFGQGGYEQYF.

The genes are TRBV14 and TRBJ2-7; tentatively, D is TRBD2 (6 bases). Per germline, CDR1 SGHDN and CDR2 FVKESK. Trimming took 0 bases from V and 5 from J, leaving 17 bases between them. This CDR3 has 16 residues. DNA for the CDR3: TGTGCCAGCAGCCAAGATCAACGGGAGCTTTTCCACGAGCAGTACTTC. Residues: CASSQDQRELFHEQYF.

The J gene is TRBJ2-7, the V gene TRBV6-5, with 8 bases fitting TRBD2. CDR1 and CDR2 from the germline V gene are MNHEY and SVGAGI. Trimming took 7 bases from V and 3 from J; bases not matched to a gene: 5. The CDR3 covers 13 residues. CDR3 bases: TGTGCCAGCACCTCGGGGGGGGGCTACGAGCAGTACTTC. Protein sequence: CASTSGGGYEQYF.

The chain carries TRBV28 and TRBJ1-4, with D unresolved. V dropped 4 bases and J dropped 8 bases, with 14 bases sitting between them. The CDR3 is 14 amino acids. CDR1 MDHEN and CDR2 SYDVKM come from the germline V gene. CDR3 protein: CASSSGSRREKLFF. CDR3 coding DNA: TGTGCCAGCAGTTCGGGGTCCCGGAGGGAAAAACTGTTTTTT. Full variable domain (rest looked up from reference TRBV28 and TRBJ1-4): DVKVTQSSRYLVKRTGEKVFLECVQDMDHENMFWYRQDPGLGLRLIYFSYDVKMKEKGDIPEGYSVSREKKERFSLILESASTNQTSMYLCASSSGSRREKLFFGSGTQLSVL.

The chain uses TRBV7-8 and TRBJ2-3; 7 bases align to TRBD2. Germline loops: CDR1 SGHVS, CDR2 FQNEAQ. Trimming cost V 1 base and J 3 bases; bases outside gene matches: 13. The CDR3 runs 18 residues. The CDR3 sequence is CASSLVSGTTYGTDTQYF. The DNA for the CDR3 is TGTGCCAGCAGCTTAGTTTCCGGGACTACCTATGGGACAGATACGCAGTATTTT.

The CDR3: CASILTSGSQNEQFF. In DNA, the CDR3 is TGTGCCAGCATCCTGACTAGCGGGAGTCAAAATGAGCAGTTCTTC. V and J are TRBV2 and TRBJ2-1; 12 nucleotides align to TRBD2. The CDR3 is made up of 15 amino acids. Germline CDR1 SNHLY, CDR2 FYNNEI. With 7 bases clipped from V and 7 bases from J, the junction kept 8 bases outside the gene matches. Supplemented by reference TRBV2 and TRBJ2-1, the full variable domain reads EPEVTQTPSHQVTQMGQEVILRCVPISNHLYFYWYRQILGQKVEFLVSFYNNEISEKSEIFDDQFSVERPDGSNFTLKIRSTKLEDSAMYFCASILTSGSQNEQFFGPGTRLTVL.

The chain recombines TRBV6-1 with TRBJ2-7; a weak D match, TRBD1 (6 bases). With 5 bases removed from V and 1 base from J, the gap between germline ends came to 12 bases. The V gene's germline CDR1 is MNHNS and CDR2 SASEGT. This CDR3 is built from 14 residues. The CDR3 region is CASSITGLSYEQYF. As DNA, the CDR3 is TGTGCCAGCAGTATTACAGGGTTGTCCTACGAGCAGTACTTC.

The rearrangement links TRBV5-6 to TRBJ2-7; D is ambiguous. This CDR3 contains 14 residues. CDR1 is SGHDT, CDR2 YYEEEE, per germline. V dropped 4 bases and J dropped 4 bases, with 15 bases sitting between them. The CDR3 loop is CASSRPRVFYEQYF. CDR3 DNA: TGTGCCAGCAGCAGACCCCGAGTCTTTTACGAGCAGTACTTC.

This chain joins TRBV4-1 and TRBJ1-3; 9 bases line up with TRBD1. V trimming: 4 bases; J trimming: 0 bases; junction bases outside the gene matches: 16. Germline CDR1 is MGHRA and CDR2 is YSYEKL. This CDR3 spans 20 amino acids. The CDR3, as DNA: TGCGCCAGCAGCCTCTACTCCCCGGGACAGGGTATACGCTCTGGAAACACCATATATTTT. It translates to CASSLYSPGQGIRSGNTIYF.

This clone was detected once. This CDR3 is CASSKVSSGSVSYEQYF. The CDR3 DNA reads TGTGCCAGCAGCAAAGTTAGTAGCGGGAGTGTGAGCTACGAGCAGTACTTC. V gene TRBV21-1 combines with J gene TRBJ2-7; TRBD2, the table's D call, lacks a check against the DNA. TRBV21-1 is flagged as a pseudogene. The CDR3 has 17 residues.

V gene TRBV2 combines with J gene TRBJ1-2; 8 bases match TRBD1. This CDR3 spans 12 amino acids. Germline-derived CDR1 and CDR2 are SNHLY and FYNNEI. The junction had 7 bases not matched to a gene; V was cut back by 10 bases and J by 6 bases. The CDR3: CATESRGHGYTF. The CDR3 DNA is TGTGCCACCGAATCCAGGGGGCATGGCTACACCTTC.

The chain has TRBV7-8 and TRBJ2-7; 10 bases are shared with TRBD1. The CDR3 consists of 16 residues. V dropped 4 bases and J dropped 4; count of bases not matched to a gene: 10. Germline V gene lookup returns CDR1 SGHVS and CDR2 FQNEAQ. As DNA, the CDR3 is TGTGCCAGCAGCTCCGGCCCGAGGACAGGGGGGTACGAGCAGTACTTC. Residues: CASSSGPRTGGYEQYF.

The V gene is TRBV5-6, the J gene TRBJ2-1; the D gene could be TRBD1 or TRBD2 (5 bases each). This CDR3 is 16 amino acids long. Germline V gene sequence: CDR1 SGHDT, CDR2 YYEEEE. Deletions cut 1 base from V and 1 base from J, with 12 bases between. The CDR3 DNA is TGTGCCAGCAGCTTGTCATCTGGGGGTTCCTACAATGAGCAGTTCTTC. Translating it yields CASSLSSGGSYNEQFF.

The genes are TRBV4-2 and TRBJ2-7; D assignment may be TRBD1 or TRBD2 (5 bases each). Trimming left V 3 bases short and J 1 base short, with 10 bases between. CDR3 length: 14 amino acids. Germline V gene sequence: CDR1 LGHNA, CDR2 YNFKEQ. CDR3 bases: TGTGCCAGCAGCCACAGGGACGGATCCTACGAGCAGTACTTC. Its translation: CASSHRDGSYEQYF.

About this clone: At the DNA level, this CDR3 is encoded by other sequences in the same sample as well. This chain joins TRBV4-1 and TRBJ2-7; 8 bases match TRBD2. The junction had 3 bases not matched to a gene; V was cut back by 1 base and J by 4 bases. The CDR3 contains 14 residues. CDR1 is MGHRA, CDR2 YSYEKL, per germline. The CDR3 DNA reads TGCGCCAGCAGCCAAGCCAGCGGGAGTTACGAGCAGTACTTC. Its translation is CASSQASGSYEQYF.

The CDR3 DNA sequence: TGTGCCAGCACCCAACACCCCGGGGCCTCCTACGAGCAGTACTTC. This encodes CASTQHPGASYEQYF. V and J are TRBV7-9 and TRBJ2-7; D may correspond to TRBD1 or TRBD2 (5 bases each). The CDR3 loop spans 15 amino acids. Germline-derived CDR1 and CDR2 are SEHNR and FQNEAQ (reference sequence). Trimming cost V 7 bases and J 0 bases, with 16 bases left between them.

The V and J genes are TRBV6-5 and TRBJ2-1; TRBD2 matches at 14 bases. The CDR3 totals 16 residues. CDR1 MNHEY and CDR2 SVGAGI come from the germline V gene. Germline trimming cut 2 bases from V and 8 bases from J; bases unmatched to any gene: 5. The CDR3 loop is CASSYHMTSGRDEQFF. The CDR3 nucleotides read TGTGCCAGCAGTTACCATATGACTAGCGGGAGGGATGAGCAGTTCTTC.

The gene calls are TRBV4-3 and TRBJ2-1, with 12 positions matching TRBD2. CDR1 is LGHNA, CDR2 YSLEER, per germline. This CDR3 is 16 amino acids long. Trimming cost V 0 bases and J 6 bases; bases outside gene matches: 3. CDR3 amino acids: CASSQETSGSFNEQFF. CDR3 nucleotide sequence: TGCGCCAGCAGCCAAGAGACTAGCGGGAGTTTCAATGAGCAGTTCTTC.